This T cell receptor (beta chain) was sequenced during a study of T cells after yellow fever vaccination (dated by TCRdb to about 2019). In terms of the full investigation: The SMART-Seq v4 Ultra Low Input RNA kit was used to prepare libraries from fractions with low cell numbers. To track T-cell clones before and after primary and booster YFV17D yellow fever vaccination, bulk TCR alpha and beta repertoires were sequenced longitudinally. Two healthy male donors made up the cohort, one aged 18 to 30 years and the other aged 30 to 40 years. Blood was drawn at multiple timepoints before and after primary and secondary immunization, with bulk PBMC replicates and cell subsets isolated. What the work shows at the level of the full study, not this receptor alone: Compared with the primary T-cell response, the secondary T-cell response was faster but weaker, reaching its peak on day 5 rather than on day 15. A small share of clonotypes was detected in both CD4 and CD8 compartments, with the overlap likely arising from convergent recombination. Most clones expanded after primary vaccination were re-detected after the booster (about 95% of CD4 and around 88% of CD8), suggesting broad memory maintenance. FACS-sorted repertoires could contain abundant contaminating clonotypes from the bulk population, so computational filtering was required. Because the study included only two donors, the extent to which the findings can be generalized is limited.

In light of the paper, this sample's treatment or condition label describes: live attenuated yellow fever vaccine strain. A standard Ficoll-Paque protocol was used to isolate PBMCs from peripheral blood. Dynabeads CD4 and CD8 positive selection kits were used to isolate the CD4 and CD8 T-cell fractions. RNA was extracted with TriZol from bulk PBMCs, CD4 and CD8 fractions, and dextramer-positive and dextramer-negative fractions. Synthesis of TCR cDNA relied on 5'RACE template switching, a step that introduced a universal primer site along with unique molecular identifiers. Priming for cDNA synthesis came from both the TCR alpha and TCR beta constant segments. Library amplification involved two PCR steps, and the second step added sample barcodes and sequencing adapters. Sequencing of libraries was performed on Illumina HiSeq 2500 (2x100 bp) or NovaSeq (2x150 bp). The authors' pipeline ran thus. Reads were demultiplexed and collapsed into UMI consensus sequences with MIGEC, and V(D)J alignment was performed with MiXCR. Vaccine-responding clonotypes were defined with edgeR using replicate PBMC samples, requiring FDR below 0.01 and a log2 fold change above 5 up to day 15. Each bulk clonotype received a CD4 or CD8 identity based on whether the sequenced CD4 or CD8 repertoire contained that clonotype at higher abundance. TCRdb's own reprocessing of the public reads used fastp at Q25 and MiXCR and kept productive beta chains. Rows matching on CDR3 protein sequence are summarized as one entry with the most common DNA and genes. These V and J calls derive from TCRdb rather than the authors' analysis. In this sample the table shows 68,000 or so distinct CDR3 sequences, approximately 7% of which occur a single time. The ten largest clones add up to 36% of the sample.

From cysteine to phenylalanine, the CDR3 is 12 amino acids long. The sequence is cut down to CDR3 DNA, 36 bases in frame from base 1. The germline V gene (reference sequence) provides CDR1 SGHKS and CDR2 YYEKEE. V sheds 5 bases and J sheds 4 bases, leaving 10 bases between their ends. This clonotype was seen repeatedly, ten times or more. Its antigen is not yet known. No quality values exist for individual bases; no much larger clone is one base distant. The chain is encoded by TRBV5-5 joined to TRBJ2-7, and possibly TRBD2, on 5 matching bases. This clonotype was sampled from a man aged 30-40 years who received the YFV17D yellow fever vaccine. The source was CD8+ T cells sorted from PBMCs, collected 15 days after the yellow fever booster vaccination. At the DNA level, the sequence is TGTGCCAGCAGTTATAGAGGGTACGAGCAGTACTTC. Translated, this gives CASSYRGYEQYF.